The rows below give T cell receptor beta chains drawn from one sample of a study of cytomegalovirus exposure and HLA in healthy donors. Sequencing used immunoSEQ multiplex PCR; TCRdb keeps in-frame clones, though not all of them. The sample shows about 64,000 clones, roughly two thirds of them seen only once. The sequenced sample was PBMCs. The receptors were sampled from a male donor in good health and CMV-seropositive. CDR3s leave out the opening cysteine and the closing phenylalanine or tryptophan. Not every row has a clone size; where given, it reads once, few, many or a size class.

>TRBV30|-|TRBJ1-1
AWVGDRVAEAF
>TRBV30|few|TRBJ1-5
AWEGQGKLQPQH
>TRBV18|-|TRBJ2-5
ASSSGQSQETQY
>TRBV5-1|-|TRBJ2-3
ASSRTGGPDTQY
>TRBV5-1|-|TRBJ1-2
ASSPTGTGGAYYGYT
>TRBV7-9|few|TRBJ2-2
SSSLSRGPAVGELF
>TRBV2|few|TRBJ2-7
ASSEVTLAGPPSYEQY
>TRBV4-1|-|TRBJ2-1
ASSQEKGLAGYNEQF
>TRBV7-2|-|TRBJ2-5
ASSLGGVGRAAETQY
>TRBV6-4|-|TRBJ2-3
ASSDLAGGPSDTQY
>TRBV4-3|-|TRBJ2-3
ASSQDPLPSDTQY
>TRBV7-9|-|TRBJ2-7
ASSFSRTGPYEQY
>TRBV10-3|few|TRBJ2-3
AISETLSGTSTDTQY
>TRBV9|once|TRBJ2-5
ASSLRDSPRETQY
>TRBV7-9|-|TRBJ2-5
ASSERGWETQY
>TRBV27|-|TRBJ2-7
ASSTAYEQY
>TRBV5-1|-|TRBJ1-1
ASTFGTGGNTEAF
>TRBV14|-|TRBJ1-3
ASSRTASGNTIY
>TRBV27|once|TRBJ2-7
ASSLWGTGMYEQY
>TRBV15|-|TRBJ1-1
ATSTTGDGYEVAF
>TRBV29-1|-|TRBJ2-3
SVGGRGGSDTQY
>TRBV18|few|TRBJ2-3
ASSPWTSGLTDTQY
>TRBV6-5|once|TRBJ2-1
ASSYSRNEQF
>TRBV27|once|TRBJ2-1
ASSFLLGLAGVWF
>TRBV19|-|TRBJ1-2
ASSPGTGGAYGYT
>TRBV19|-|TRBJ2-7
ASSIKGQSDEQY
>TRBV27|-|TRBJ1-5
ASSFLPTGESNQPQH
>TRBV5-1|-|TRBJ1-2
ASSLVGVNYGYT
>TRBV13|-|TRBJ1-4
ASSLEGGEKLF
>TRBV7-2|few|TRBJ2-3
ASSFGPDTQY
>TRBV11-2|few|TRBJ1-1
ASSWDFFMNTEAF
>TRBV6-8|-|TRBJ2-4
ASSFGSGLAKNIQY
>TRBV18|-|TRBJ2-3
ASSPLQGTDTQY
>TRBV5-8|once|TRBJ2-7
ASSPRGTSGEQY
>TRBV7-8|-|TRBJ1-1
ASSLQTGGMNTEAF
>TRBV9|-|TRBJ2-7
ASSVEGIAGQY
>TRBV4-1|-|TRBJ1-5
ASSQDGVSYQPQH
>TRBV10-1|-|TRBJ1-2
ASSAEGGDYGYT
>TRBV19|few|TRBJ2-1
ASSIAEVVYNEQF
>TRBV18|few|TRBJ1-2
ASSPPAGGSGYT
>TRBV5-6|-|TRBJ1-5
ASSLDRANQPQH
>TRBV5-1|-|TRBJ2-1
ASSPGLAGGFLSSYNEQF
>TRBV11-2|-|TRBJ2-6
ASSLLAVSSGANVLT
>TRBV15|-|TRBJ2-1
ATSRNTGVRSEQF
>TRBV5-1|-|TRBJ2-2
ASSSLQASANTGELF
>TRBV6-1|-|TRBJ1-2
ASSAWDRGSNYGYT